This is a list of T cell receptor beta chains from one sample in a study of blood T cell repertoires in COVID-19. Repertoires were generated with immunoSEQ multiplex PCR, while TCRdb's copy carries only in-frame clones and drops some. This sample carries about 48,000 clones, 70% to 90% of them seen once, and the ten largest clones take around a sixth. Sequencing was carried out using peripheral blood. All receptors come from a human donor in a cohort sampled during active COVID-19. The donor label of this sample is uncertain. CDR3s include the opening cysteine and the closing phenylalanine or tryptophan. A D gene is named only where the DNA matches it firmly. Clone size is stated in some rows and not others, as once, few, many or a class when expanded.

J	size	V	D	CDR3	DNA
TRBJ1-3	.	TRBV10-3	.	CAISESRGGSTIYF	TGTGCCATCAGTGAGTCCCGGGGTGGGAGCACCATATATTTT
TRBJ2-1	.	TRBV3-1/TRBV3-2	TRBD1	CASSLAAPGQGAGEQFF	TGTGCCAGCAGCCTAGCCGCGCCGGGACAGGGGGCAGGCGAGCAGTTCTTC
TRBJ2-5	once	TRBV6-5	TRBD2	CASRISGDQETQYF	TGTGCCAGCAGGATTAGCGGGGACCAAGAGACCCAGTACTTC
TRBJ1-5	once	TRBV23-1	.	CASSPRSGSNQPQHF	TGCGCCAGCAGTCCCCGGTCTGGTAGCAATCAGCCCCAGCATTTT
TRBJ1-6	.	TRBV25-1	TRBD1	CASSATLQGAKNSPLHF	TGTGCCAGCAGTGCAACGCTTCAGGGGGCAAAGAATTCACCCCTCCACTTT
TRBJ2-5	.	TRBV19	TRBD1	CASTSGDREETQYF	TGTGCCAGCACTTCGGGGGACAGGGAAGAGACCCAGTACTTC
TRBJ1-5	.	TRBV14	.	CASSQEGQYGQPQHF	TGTGCCAGCAGCCAAGAAGGACAGTATGGTCAGCCCCAGCATTTT
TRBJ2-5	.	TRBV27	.	CASSPTTGLIKETQYF	TGTGCCAGCAGCCCTACAACAGGGCTGATAAAAGAGACCCAGTACTTC
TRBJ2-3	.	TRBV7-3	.	CASSSVGLALPSTDTQYF	TGTGCCAGCAGCTCGGTGGGACTGGCCCTTCCTAGCACAGATACGCAGTATTTT
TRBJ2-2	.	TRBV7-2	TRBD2	CASRTGGGAVGELFF	TGTGCCAGCAGGACCGGCGGGGGGGCGGTCGGGGAGCTGTTTTTT
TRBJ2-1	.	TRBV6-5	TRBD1	CASTRTGGYNEQFF	TGTGCCAGCACGAGGACAGGGGGCTACAATGAGCAGTTCTTC
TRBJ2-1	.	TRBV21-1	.	CASRKLERGAHNEQFF	TGTGCCAGCAGAAAGCTTGAGCGGGGTGCCCACAATGAGCAGTTCTTC
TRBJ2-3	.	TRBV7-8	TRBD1	CASSRDRGQDTQYF	TGTGCCAGCAGCCGGGACAGGGGGCAAGATACGCAGTATTTT
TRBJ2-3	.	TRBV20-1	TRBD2	CLAGVTDTQYF	TGCTTGGCGGGGGTCACAGATACGCAGTATTTT
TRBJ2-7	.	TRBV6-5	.	CASRPGHWGDSEQYF	TGTGCCAGCAGACCCGGGCACTGGGGGGATTCCGAGCAGTACTTC
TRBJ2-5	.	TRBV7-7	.	CASSSTPQETQYF	TGTGCTAGCTCATCGACACCTCAAGAGACCCAGTACTTC
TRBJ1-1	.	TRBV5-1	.	CASSLVTGLEAFF	TGCGCCAGCAGCTTGGTGACAGGTCTTGAAGCTTTCTTT
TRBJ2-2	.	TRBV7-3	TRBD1	CASSPAGTANTGELFF	TGTGCCAGCAGCCCTGCCGGGACAGCGAACACCGGGGAGCTGTTTTTT
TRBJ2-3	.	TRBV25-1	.	CASSDVRLSDTQYF	TGTGCCAGCAGTGATGTCAGGCTGTCCGATACGCAGTATTTT
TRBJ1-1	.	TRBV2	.	CASSARRGLEGAEAFF	TGTGCCAGCAGTGCTAGAAGGGGACTTGAGGGCGCTGAAGCTTTCTTT